Shown below are 32 T cell receptor beta chains from a single sample sequenced in a study of T cells in Graves' hyperthyroidism and ophthalmopathy (dated by TCRdb to between 2017 and 2020). Library prep was done by multiplex PCR. TCRdb lists the instrument as Illumina HiSeq 2000. The TCR beta CDR3 regions were amplified from RNA transcripts. The first round of RT-PCR for the TCR CDR3 was performed with the HTBI primer set and the Qiagen OneStep RT-PCR kit. In-frame beta chains were kept once TCRdb had trimmed the public reads at Q25 with fastp and called clones with MiXCR. Here each entry gathers all rows of one CDR3 protein and keeps the most common genes and DNA. Here the sample has 700,000 or so distinct CDR3 sequences; around 17% occur a single time. Around 8% of the sample is taken by the ten largest. Sequencing was done on a sample of blood. The receptors stem from a young man with Graves' hyperthyroidism.

The chain links TRBV24-1 to TRBJ2-5, with TRBD2 as a possible D gene (5 bases). This CDR3 is built from 15 residues. The V and J ends lost 4 bases and 1 base respectively, with 12 bases between them. Germline assignment: CDR1 KGHDR and CDR2 SFDVKD. CDR3 loop: CATSETLGLQETQYF. The DNA of the CDR3 is TGTGCCACCAGTGAAACCCTCGGACTCCAAGAGACCCAGTACTTC.

J is TRBJ2-7 and V is TRBV7-9; TRBD1 aligns across 7 bases. The length of the CDR3 is 15 residues. CDR1 SEHNR and CDR2 FQNEAQ come from the germline V gene (reference sequence). J lost 3 bases, V lost 5 bases, and 10 bases had no gene match. The CDR3 nucleotides read TGTGCCAGCAGCCTTACGGACAGGCCTGTCTACGAGCAGTACTTC. The encoded protein is CASSLTDRPVYEQYF.

This clonotype was observed many times. The rearrangement uses TRBV28 and TRBJ2-1, with D unresolved. The CDR3 has 14 residues. The germline V and J ends were trimmed by 3 bases and 5 bases, with 11 bases remaining between them. Germline values: CDR1 MDHEN, CDR2 SYDVKM. In DNA form, the CDR3 reads TGTGCCAGCAGTTTGGGTCCCCATGACAATGAGCAGTTCTTC. Residues: CASSLGPHDNEQFF.

This clonotype has only a few counts. This rearrangement joins TRBV25-1 to TRBJ2-1; 13 bases line up with TRBD2. Germline CDR1 MGHDK, CDR2 SYGVNS. V gave up 3 bases and J gave up 8 bases; unmatched junction bases: 1. The CDR3 runs to 14 residues. The DNA of the CDR3 is TGTGCCAGCAGTGATGGACTAGCGGGAGATGAGCAGTTCTTC. It is translated as CASSDGLAGDEQFF.

This clonotype showed up many times. The V gene is TRBV3-1, the J gene TRBJ2-6; a weak D match, TRBD2 (5 bases). Germline V gene sequence: CDR1 LGHDT, CDR2 YNNKEL (reference sequence). The V and J ends lost 1 base and 4 bases respectively, with 11 bases between them. The CDR3 contains 16 residues. The DNA of the CDR3 is TGTGCCAGCAGCCAAGGACGGGGTTCGGGGGCCAACGTCCTGACTTTC. Its protein is CASSQGRGSGANVLTF.

This clonotype has a count of ten or more. This chain connects TRBV28 to TRBJ1-2; D is uncertain. CDR1 and CDR2 from the germline V gene are MDHEN and SYDVKM. This CDR3 has 14 amino acids. Trimming removed 5 bases at V and 7 bases at J, with 17 bases between. CDR3 coding DNA: TGTGCCAGCAGTCTCCTCGGCGGGGATAGTGGCTACACCTTC. It is translated as CASSLLGGDSGYTF.

This clonotype was counted at least ten times. This chain joins TRBV7-8 and TRBJ1-4; D might be TRBD1 (5 bases). V was shortened by 7 bases and J by 7 bases, with 13 bases between the two germline ends. Germline V gene data show CDR1 as SGHVS and CDR2 as FQNEAQ. The CDR3 is made up of 13 amino acids. The CDR3 here is CASMRDLGEKLFF. CDR3 nucleotides: TGTGCCAGCATGCGGGACTTGGGTGAAAAACTGTTTTTT.

This clonotype was counted at least ten times. This chain connects TRBV28 to TRBJ2-7; 11 bases are a match to TRBD2. The V gene end was trimmed by 6 bases and the J gene end by 6 bases; junction bases not matched to a gene: 22. The CDR3 extends over 19 amino acids. Germline V gene sequence: CDR1 MDHEN, CDR2 SYDVKM. The CDR3 DNA is TGTGCCAGCAGCCAAACAAAAAAGCTAGCGGGAGGCCCACTGCCCGAGCAGTACTTC. Residues: CASSQTKKLAGGPLPEQYF.

V is TRBV29-1 and J is TRBJ2-1; 7 bases are shared with TRBD2. This CDR3 has 12 amino acids. CDR1 is SQVTM and CDR2 is ANQGSEA in the germline V gene. Trimming cost V 7 bases and J 4 bases; bases outside gene matches: 4. This CDR3 reads CSGGGLYNEQFF. In DNA form, the CDR3 reads TGCAGCGGGGGGGGACTGTACAATGAGCAGTTCTTC.

The chain links TRBV5-1 to TRBJ1-2; weak D call: TRBD1 (5 bases). CDR1 and CDR2 from the germline V gene are SGHRS and YFSETQ. V lost 1 base, J lost 3 bases, and 7 bases lay in between. This CDR3 has 13 amino acids. As DNA, the CDR3 is TGCGCCAGCAGCTTGCGACAGTACTATGGCTACACCTTC. The encoded protein is CASSLRQYYGYTF.

This clonotype was counted many times. This chain joins TRBV10-3 and TRBJ2-7; 11 bases match TRBD2. V lost 6 bases and J lost 5; bases outside the gene matches: 6. The CDR3 has 14 residues. Germline-derived CDR1 and CDR2 are ENHRY and SYGVKD. DNA of the CDR3: TGTGCCATCAGGTCCCTAGCGGGAGGCGACGAGCAGTACTTC. It is translated as CAIRSLAGGDEQYF.

The table lists this clonotype with many counts. The chain is built from TRBV7-6 and TRBJ2-6; D is unclear. This CDR3 comprises 15 residues. V was cut by 8 bases and J by 0 bases, with 11 bases left in between. Germline lookup yields CDR1 SGHVS and CDR2 FNYEAQ. Here the CDR3 reads CASRKTGSGANVLTF. The CDR3 nucleotides read TGTGCCAGCCGGAAGACGGGCTCTGGGGCCAACGTCCTGACTTTC.

This clonotype occurred a few times. The chain has TRBV6-1 and TRBJ2-6, with TRBD2 matching 10 bases. The CDR3 contains 18 residues. Germline V gene sequence: CDR1 MNHNS, CDR2 SASEGT. V shed 5 bases, J shed 4 bases, and the junction held 11 bases outside the gene matches. This CDR3 is CASSSSAGGSGGANVLTF. Written as DNA, the CDR3 is TGTGCCAGCAGTTCCTCAGCGGGAGGGTCGGGGGGGGCCAACGTCCTGACTTTC.

This clonotype came up many times. This rearrangement joins TRBV2 to TRBJ1-6, with a possible D match to TRBD1 (5 bases). The CDR3 has 12 amino acids. Trimming removed 6 bases from V and 5 bases from J, with 5 bases in between. The germline V gene has CDR1 SNHLY and CDR2 FYNNEI. CDR3 sequence: CASRQDNSPLHF. In nucleotides, the CDR3 is TGTGCCAGCAGACAGGATAATTCACCCCTCCACTTT.

The J gene is TRBJ2-1, the V gene TRBV7-2; TRBD2 matches at 11 bases. The germline gives CDR1 SGHTA, CDR2 FQGNSA. The CDR3 is 16 residues long. V trimming: 5 bases; J trimming: 8 bases; junction bases outside the gene matches: 11. The CDR3 sequence: CASSPRVAGGYDEQFF. Here the CDR3 DNA reads TGTGCCAGCAGCCCCCGGGTAGCGGGAGGGTACGATGAGCAGTTCTTC.

As regards this clonotype: One base away lies a much larger clone, so this may be a sequencing read error. This rearrangement joins TRBV18 to TRBJ1-2; the D gene is possibly TRBD1 (6 bases). The germline CDR1 and CDR2 sequences are KGHSH and LQKENI. This CDR3 contains 15 residues. The V gene lost 2 bases and the J gene lost 6 bases, with 16 bases spanning the gap. The CDR3, as DNA: TGTGCCAGCTCACCATCACAGGGAAGTTGGCATGGCTACACCTTC. It is translated as CASSPSQGSWHGYTF. The variable domain in full, with the rest retrieved from reference TRBV18 and TRBJ1-2, is NAGVMQNPRHLVRRRGQEARLRCSPMKGHSHVYWYRQLPEEGLKFMVYLQKENIIDESGMPKERFSAEFPKEGPSILRIQQVVRGDSAAYFCASSPSQGSWHGYTFGSGTRLTVV.

The V gene is TRBV5-4, the J gene TRBJ1-1; D remains unclear. The CDR3 consists of 13 residues. Germline values: CDR1 SGHNT, CDR2 YYREEE (reference sequence). The V end lost 1 base, the J end lost 7 bases, and 11 bases lay between the germline ends. CDR3 residues: CASSLISEGEAFF. The CDR3 DNA reads TGTGCCAGCAGCTTGATCTCAGAGGGTGAAGCTTTCTTT. The full variable domain, its missing parts supplied by reference TRBV5-4 and TRBJ1-1, is ETGVTQSPTHLIKTRGQQVTLRCSSQSGHNTVSWYQQALGQGPQFIFQYYREEENGRGNFPPRFSGLQFPNYSSELNVNALELDDSALYLCASSLISEGEAFFGQGTRLTVV.

This clonotype was seen at least ten times. CDR3 residues: CASTYGDRSFGEQYF. CDR3 sequence (DNA): TGTGCCAGCACGTACGGGGACAGGTCCTTTGGGGAGCAGTACTTC. The gene calls are TRBV28 and TRBJ2-7; 8 bases agree with TRBD1. V lost 7 bases to trimming and J lost 7 bases; unmatched junction nucleotides: 15. There are 15 residues in the CDR3. Germline V gives CDR1 MDHEN, CDR2 SYDVKM.

This clonotype was seen a few times. The chain joins TRBV10-3 to TRBJ1-5; D is unresolved. The V end lost 2 bases, the J end lost 4 bases, and 9 bases lay between the germline ends. CDR1 is ENHRY and CDR2 is SYGVKD in the germline V gene. The length of the CDR3 is 14 residues. The CDR3 nucleotides read TGTGCCATCAGTGAGGCGTCGACGAATCAGCCCCAGCATTTT. Residues: CAISEASTNQPQHF.

This clonotype has more than one count but fewer than ten. J is TRBJ1-1 and V is TRBV24-1; TRBD1 agrees at 8 bases. The germline V gene has CDR1 KGHDR and CDR2 SFDVKD. The CDR3 has 13 amino acids. The V segment lost 4 bases and the J segment 11 bases; nucleotides outside the gene matches: 8. DNA for the CDR3: TGTGCCACCAGTGACCGGGACAGGCGGCTGGCTTTCTTT. Its protein is CATSDRDRRLAFF.

Many counts were recorded for this clonotype. V and J are TRBV2 and TRBJ2-1; 8 nucleotides align to TRBD2. The germline CDR1 and CDR2 sequences are SNHLY and FYNNEI. The CDR3 consists of 14 residues. The ends lost 2 bases at V and 9 bases at J; junction bases unmatched: 6. The CDR3 bases are TGTGCCAGCAGTGAATCCGGGAGGGCATTTGAGCAGTTCTTC. It is translated as CASSESGRAFEQFF.

Only a few counts were recorded for this clonotype. The V gene is TRBV18, the J gene TRBJ2-7; a possible D gene is TRBD2 (7 bases). V was pared by 3 bases and J by 6 bases, with 18 bases between. The CDR3 has 15 amino acids. The germline V gene encodes CDR1 KGHSH and CDR2 LQKENI. The CDR3 coding sequence is TGTGCCAGCTCACCCGTCGGGGGCGGGAGAGGCGAGCAGTACTTC. Translating gives CASSPVGGGRGEQYF.

This clonotype was counted ten times or more. This chain joins TRBV7-3 and TRBJ2-3, with D possibly matching TRBD2 (7 bases). CDR3 length equals 16 residues. Between the trimmed V and J ends, which lost 5 bases and 1 base, there was a span of 16 bases. Germline loops: CDR1 SGHTA, CDR2 FQGTGA. For the CDR3, the DNA is TGTGCCAGCAGCCCGACAGGCGGGAGTGGCACAGATACGCAGTATTTT. Translating it yields CASSPTGGSGTDTQYF.

The chain joins TRBV7-9 to TRBJ2-7; weak D call: TRBD1 (5 bases). The germline gives CDR1 SEHNR, CDR2 FQNEAQ (reference sequence). The CDR3 loop spans 15 amino acids. The V end was cut by 5 bases, the J end by 2 bases, with 16 bases between. CDR3 loop: CASSPNRAGTYEQYF. The CDR3, as DNA: TGTGCCAGCAGCCCAAATCGTGCAGGGACCTACGAGCAGTACTTC.

This clonotype appeared many times. The J gene is TRBJ2-7, the V gene TRBV28; TRBD2 matches at 10 bases. In germline, CDR1 is MDHEN, CDR2 SYDVKM. With 8 bases clipped from V and 6 bases from J, the junction kept 10 bases outside the gene matches. This CDR3 has 14 amino acids. CDR3 amino acids: CASDNGGLASEQYF. In DNA form, the CDR3 reads TGTGCCAGCGATAATGGGGGACTAGCGTCCGAGCAGTACTTC.

This clonotype has more than one count but fewer than ten. The V and J genes are TRBV20-1 and TRBJ2-7; TRBD1 matches at 11 bases. Trimming removed 4 bases from V and 2 bases from J; junction bases left unmatched: 4. CDR1 is DFQATT and CDR2 is SNEGSKA in the germline V gene (reference sequence). The CDR3 is 14 amino acids. The CDR3 DNA sequence: TGCAGTGCTATTCCGGGACAGGGGGCCTACGAGCAGTACTTC. It yields the protein CSAIPGQGAYEQYF.

The table lists this clonotype with many counts. This chain connects TRBV7-8 to TRBJ2-3; 7 bases fit TRBD2. The ends lost 4 bases at V and 5 bases at J; junction bases unmatched: 3. CDR3 size: 13 residues. Germline loops: CDR1 SGHVS, CDR2 FQNEAQ. CDR3 sequence reads: CASSSLAVDTQYF. The CDR3 bases are TGTGCCAGCAGCTCGCTAGCGGTAGATACGCAGTATTTT.

The chain recombines TRBV5-5 with TRBJ2-3, with D unclear. This CDR3 has 13 amino acids. V was cut by 3 bases and J by 4 bases, with 9 bases left in between. Looked up from germline, CDR1 is SGHKS and CDR2 is YYEKEE (reference sequence). The CDR3 loop reads CASSSYQSDTQYF. The CDR3 DNA reads as TGTGCCAGCAGCTCCTACCAGTCAGATACGCAGTATTTT.

This clonotype was recorded at least ten times. The chain joins TRBV18 to TRBJ1-2; no clear D. CDR3 length: 13 amino acids. V was pared by 5 bases and J by 5 bases, with 12 bases between. Germline V gives CDR1 KGHSH, CDR2 LQKENI. The chain's CDR3 is CASSSTREYGYTF. DNA of the CDR3: TGTGCCAGCTCATCGACACGGGAGTATGGCTACACCTTC.

This sequence joins TRBV20-1 and TRBJ2-7; D is tentatively TRBD1 or TRBD2 (5 bases each). CDR1 is DFQATT, CDR2 SNEGSKA, per germline (reference sequence). The CDR3 loop spans 13 amino acids. The germline V and J ends were trimmed by 6 bases and 6 bases, with 18 bases remaining between them. The CDR3 here is CSAGDGMGSEQYF. The CDR3 region has the DNA TGCAGTGCGGGGGACGGGATGGGCTCCGAGCAGTACTTC.

The genes are TRBV18 and TRBJ2-2; D may be TRBD1 (5 bases). Looked up from germline, CDR1 is KGHSH and CDR2 is LQKENI. This CDR3 is built from 16 residues. The V gene lost 2 bases and the J gene lost 2 bases, with 12 bases spanning the gap. The CDR3 loop is CASSPGLQANTGELFF. CDR3 nucleotides: TGTGCCAGCTCACCAGGCTTACAGGCCAACACCGGGGAGCTGTTTTTT.

J is TRBJ2-5 and V is TRBV28; D is unresolved. Germline-derived CDR1 and CDR2 are MDHEN and SYDVKM. Trimming stripped 6 bases from V and 4 bases from J, with 9 bases between. This CDR3 has 12 residues. The CDR3, as DNA: TGTGCCAGCAGCTCCCCGGCAGAGACCCAGTACTTC. It specifies CASSSPAETQYF.